Presented here are 23 T cell receptor beta chains from one specimen sequenced in a study of identical twins. TCRdb independently ran MiXCR on the 5' RACE reads; one entry per CDR3 protein. This sample carries 690,000 or so distinct CDR3 sequences, approximately 6% of them seen once, and the ten largest clones take roughly 2%. Sample: naive T cells sorted from blood. Source of these receptors: a man between 18 and 29 years old in good health.

The rearrangement links TRBV20-1 to TRBJ2-7, with D possibly called TRBD1 or TRBD2 (5 bases each). V was pared by 4 bases and J by 0 bases, with 16 bases between. The CDR3 is 15 amino acids. Germline assignment: CDR1 DFQATT and CDR2 SNEGSKA (reference sequence). The CDR3 DNA sequence: TGCAGTGCTATCCCTCGGGGCAGCATCTCCTACGAGCAGTACTTC. It is translated as CSAIPRGSISYEQYF.

A remark on this clonotype: A much larger clone differs by one base, so this may be a read error. The J gene is TRBJ2-1, the V gene TRBV24-1, with TRBD2 matching 8 bases. The length of the CDR3 is 14 residues. CDR1 is KGHDR and CDR2 is SFDVKD in the germline V gene. The CDR3 sequence: CATSDLAGDNKQFF. CDR3 nucleotide sequence: TGTGCCACCAGTGATTTAGCGGGAGACAATAAGCAGTTCTTC.

This clonotype was seen ten or more times. This sequence joins TRBV6-1 and TRBJ2-7, with D possibly being TRBD2 (5 bases). CDR1 is MNHNS and CDR2 is SASEGT in the germline V gene. The V gene lost 5 bases and the J gene lost 3 bases, with 20 bases spanning the gap. The CDR3 is 16 amino acids. CDR3 sequence: CASSLSPGTRYYEQYF. CDR3 DNA sequence: TGTGCCAGCAGTCTCAGCCCGGGAACCCGTTACTACGAGCAGTACTTC.

This clonotype was seen a few times. The chain carries TRBV20-1 and TRBJ2-3; 9 positions match TRBD2. Germline V gives CDR1 DFQATT, CDR2 SNEGSKA (reference sequence). The CDR3 totals 14 residues. V trimming: 6 bases; J trimming: 3 bases; junction bases outside the gene matches: 7. This CDR3 is CSANSGRGTDTQYF. As DNA, the CDR3 is TGCAGTGCGAATAGCGGGAGAGGGACAGATACGCAGTATTTT.

This clonotype has just a few counts. This chain links TRBV4-1 with TRBJ2-7; D assignment may be TRBD1 or TRBD2 (5 bases each). CDR1 MGHRA and CDR2 YSYEKL come from the germline V gene. Trimming pared 2 bases from V and 6 bases from J, leaving 11 bases between. This CDR3 is built from 13 residues. For the CDR3, the DNA is TGCGCCAGCAGCCAAATGTCGGGGACCGAGCAGTACGTC. Amino acid sequence: CASSQMSGTEQYV.

The sample holds many counts of this clonotype. In DNA form, the CDR3 reads TGCAGTGCTTTGGCAGGACCCGTCTATAATTCACCCCTCCACTTT. Its translation is CSALAGPVYNSPLHF. The chain joins TRBV20-1 to TRBJ1-6; D gene ambiguous. Germline V gene sequence: CDR1 DFQATT, CDR2 SNEGSKA (reference sequence). Trimming shortened V by 5 bases and J by 3 bases, and 14 bases separated the two germline ends. The CDR3 extends over 15 amino acids.

This clonotype occurred many times. V usage is TRBV7-8 and J usage is TRBJ2-1, with TRBD2 matching 8 bases. CDR1 is SGHVS, CDR2 FQNEAQ, per germline. Germline trimming cut 5 bases from V and 5 bases from J; bases unmatched to any gene: 20. The CDR3 sequence is 19 residues long. Here the CDR3 DNA reads TGTGCCAGCAGCCCAATGTCGGCTAGCGGGTGGGCGCGGGACAATGAGCAGTTCTTC. Residues: CASSPMSASGWARDNEQFF.

This clonotype was found a few times. The chain carries TRBV11-3 and TRBJ2-3; D is ambiguous. In germline, CDR1 is SGHNT, CDR2 YENEEA. The length of the CDR3 is 15 residues. V lost 2 bases to trimming and J lost 5 bases, with 14 bases between them. The CDR3 protein is CASSLRGPKGDTQYF. CDR3 nucleotide sequence: TGTGCCAGCAGCTTAAGAGGACCCAAAGGAGATACGCAGTATTTT. Together with reference TRBV11-3 and TRBJ2-3, the CDR3 gives the full variable domain: EAGVVQSPRYKIIEKKQPVAFWCNPISGHNTLYWYLQNLGQGPELLIRYENEEAVDDSQLPKDRFSAERLKGVDSTLKIQPAELGDSAVYLCASSLRGPKGDTQYFGPGTRLTVL.

The chain employs TRBV25-1 and TRBJ1-1, with unresolved D. Trimming removed 3 bases at V and 4 bases at J, with 12 bases between. This CDR3 is built from 14 residues. Germline-derived CDR1 and CDR2 are MGHDK and SYGVNS. CDR3 residues: CASSEHKVSTEAFF. The CDR3 DNA follows: TGTGCCAGCAGTGAGCATAAGGTCAGCACTGAAGCTTTCTTT.

This chain connects TRBV5-5 to TRBJ2-3; 7 positions agree with TRBD2. The CDR3 consists of 15 residues. J was trimmed by 3 bases and V by 4 bases; bases with no gene match: 8. Germline CDR1 reads SGHKS; CDR2 reads YYEKEE (reference sequence). The CDR3 DNA is TGTGCCAGCAGCGTGGGGCGGGAGTTGACAGATACGCAGTATTTT. Protein: CASSVGRELTDTQYF.

This clonotype came up a few times. V usage is TRBV30 and J usage is TRBJ2-1; possibly TRBD2 for D (5 bases). The germline V gene has CDR1 GTSNPN and CDR2 SVGIG (reference sequence). The ends were cut back, 7 bases at V and 4 bases at J, with 8 bases in the middle. The CDR3 totals 11 residues. The CDR3, as DNA: TGTGCCTTGAGGGAATACAATGAGCAGTTCTTC. Translation gives CALREYNEQFF. The variable domain in full, with the rest retrieved from reference TRBV30 and TRBJ2-1, is SQTIHQWPATLVQPVGSPLSLECTVEGTSNPNLYWYRQAAGRGLQLLFYSVGIGQISSEVPQNLSASRPQDRQFILSSKKLLLSDSGFYLCALREYNEQFFGPGTRLTVL.

V gene TRBV11-3 combines with J gene TRBJ1-1; D is ambiguous. The CDR3 length is 15 residues. V lost 1 base and J lost 0, with 9 bases in between. The germline CDR1 and CDR2 sequences are SGHNT and YENEEA. CDR3 residues: CASSLAKRMNTEAFF. In nucleotides, the CDR3 is TGTGCCAGCAGCTTAGCGAAGAGAATGAACACTGAAGCTTTCTTT. Full variable domain (rest looked up from reference TRBV11-3 and TRBJ1-1): EAGVVQSPRYKIIEKKQPVAFWCNPISGHNTLYWYLQNLGQGPELLIRYENEEAVDDSQLPKDRFSAERLKGVDSTLKIQPAELGDSAVYLCASSLAKRMNTEAFFGQGTRLTVV.

In this sample, this clonotype turned up a few times. The CDR3: CASSDGFGIYEQYF. The CDR3 coding sequence is TGTGCCAGCTCAGATGGGTTTGGGATTTACGAGCAGTACTTC. The chain carries TRBV18 and TRBJ2-7; D is unclear. In germline, CDR1 is KGHSH, CDR2 LQKENI. The V gene lost 5 bases and the J gene lost 4 bases, with 15 bases spanning the gap. This CDR3 is built from 14 residues.

This clonotype was picked up a small number of times. The V gene is TRBV5-1, the J gene TRBJ2-6, with 14 bases that match TRBD2. Germline CDR1 SGHRS, CDR2 YFSETQ. The CDR3 runs 19 residues. J gave up 0 bases and V 5 bases, and 7 bases lay outside the gene matches. The CDR3 DNA follows: TGCGCCAGCAGTTTCGGACTAGCGGGAGGACTCTCTGGGGCCAACGTCCTGACTTTC. As protein: CASSFGLAGGLSGANVLTF.

The chain employs TRBV25-1 and TRBJ1-1, with D perhaps matching TRBD1 (6 bases). V dropped 4 bases and J dropped 4 bases, with 10 bases sitting between them. In germline, CDR1 is MGHDK, CDR2 SYGVNS. The CDR3 extends over 13 amino acids. CDR3 sequence (DNA): TGTGCCAGCAGTGGGGGACACCTCACTGAAGCTTTCTTT. Residues: CASSGGHLTEAFF.

The rearrangement uses TRBV5-1 and TRBJ2-7; D is perhaps TRBD1 (6 bases). Trimming pared 0 bases from V and 7 bases from J, leaving 14 bases between. The CDR3 is 14 residues long. Germline CDR1 SGHRS, CDR2 YFSETQ. CDR3 protein: CASSLAVAGAEQYV. The CDR3 DNA sequence: TGCGCCAGCAGCTTGGCCGTGGCAGGGGCAGAGCAGTACGTC.

This clonotype was observed at least ten times. V and J are TRBV3-1 and TRBJ2-1; TRBD2 is a possible D gene (6 bases). V was cut by 4 bases and J by 6 bases, with 19 bases left in between. This CDR3 is built from 16 residues. CDR1 and CDR2 (germline): LGHDT, YNNKEL (reference sequence). CDR3 DNA: TGTGCCAGCAGCCGAAGAGGCAGGTCGGAGGGCAATGAGCAGTTCTTC. Its protein is CASSRRGRSEGNEQFF.

The table lists this clonotype with many counts. The chain has TRBV6-1 and TRBJ2-2, with D unresolved. Per germline, CDR1 MNHNS and CDR2 SASEGT. The CDR3 loop spans 13 amino acids. The V and J ends lost 4 bases and 3 bases respectively, with 6 bases between them. DNA of the CDR3: TGTGCCAGCAGTGGCTCCCACACCGGGGAGCTGTTTTTT. This translates into CASSGSHTGELFF.

The rearrangement uses TRBV7-9 and TRBJ1-5; 9 bases are shared with TRBD1. The V and J ends lost 0 bases and 8 bases, in that order; junction bases with no gene match: 8. This CDR3 has 16 residues. Germline V gives CDR1 SEHNR, CDR2 FQNEAQ (reference sequence). The CDR3 nucleotides are TGTGCCAGCAGCTTAGCGACAGGGACAGGGAGTAAGCCCCAGCATTTT. It specifies CASSLATGTGSKPQHF.

The chain uses TRBV6-2 or TRBV6-3 and TRBJ2-7; 10 nucleotides agree with TRBD1. The J segment lost 9 bases and the V segment lost 6 bases, leaving 11 bases of the junction unmatched. The CDR3 extends over 14 amino acids. The germline gives CDR1 MNHEY, CDR2 SVGEGT. Here the CDR3 reads CASSYRDRGVGQYF. CDR3 in DNA: TGTGCCAGCAGCTACCGGGACAGGGGCGTTGGGCAGTACTTC.

The gene calls are TRBV6-1 and TRBJ2-7, with a possible D match to TRBD1 (6 bases). Germline CDR1 reads MNHNS; CDR2 reads SASEGT. Deletions cut 6 bases from V and 8 bases from J, with 17 bases between. This CDR3 contains 13 residues. In nucleotides, the CDR3 is TGTGCCAGCAGCCTATCAGGGGCCCGGCAGCAGTACTTC. It translates to CASSLSGARQQYF.

In its sample, this clonotype was seen once. At one boundary the junction diverges from the germline segment, which might be a read error. This chain links TRBV29-1 with TRBJ2-5; D is ambiguous. From germline, CDR1 is SQVTM and CDR2 ANQGSEA. The CDR3 contains 10 residues. CDR3 sequence (DNA): TGCAGCGTTGTACGTCGGACCCACTACTTC. Translated: CSVVRRTHYF.

This clonotype appeared many times. The chain joins TRBV27 to TRBJ2-1; D not certain. The germline CDR1 and CDR2 sequences are MNHEY and SMNVEV (reference sequence). This CDR3 comprises 13 residues. The V gene lost 5 bases and the J gene lost 6 bases, with 11 bases spanning the gap. The CDR3, as DNA: TGTGCCAGCAGTCCTACCAGTTTCAATGAGCAGTTCTTC. Amino acid sequence: CASSPTSFNEQFF.